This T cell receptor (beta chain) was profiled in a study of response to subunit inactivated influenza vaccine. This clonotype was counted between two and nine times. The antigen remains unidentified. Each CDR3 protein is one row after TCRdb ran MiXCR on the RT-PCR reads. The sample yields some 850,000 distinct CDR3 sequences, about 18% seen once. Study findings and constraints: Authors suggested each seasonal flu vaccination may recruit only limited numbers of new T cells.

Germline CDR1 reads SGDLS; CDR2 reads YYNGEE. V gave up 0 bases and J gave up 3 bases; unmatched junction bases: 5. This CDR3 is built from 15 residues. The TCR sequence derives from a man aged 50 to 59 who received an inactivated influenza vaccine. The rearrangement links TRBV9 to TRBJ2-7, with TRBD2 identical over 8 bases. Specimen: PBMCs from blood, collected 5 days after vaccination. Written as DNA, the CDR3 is TGTGCCAGCAGCGTAGGGGAGCGGGAGTACTACGAGCAGTACTTC. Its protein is CASSVGEREYYEQYF. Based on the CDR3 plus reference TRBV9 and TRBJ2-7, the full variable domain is DSGVTQTPKHLITATGQRVTLRCSPRSGDLSVYWYQQSLDQGLQFLIQYYNGEERAKGNILERFSAQQFPDLHSELNLSSLELGDSALYFCASSVGEREYYEQYFGPGTRLTVT.